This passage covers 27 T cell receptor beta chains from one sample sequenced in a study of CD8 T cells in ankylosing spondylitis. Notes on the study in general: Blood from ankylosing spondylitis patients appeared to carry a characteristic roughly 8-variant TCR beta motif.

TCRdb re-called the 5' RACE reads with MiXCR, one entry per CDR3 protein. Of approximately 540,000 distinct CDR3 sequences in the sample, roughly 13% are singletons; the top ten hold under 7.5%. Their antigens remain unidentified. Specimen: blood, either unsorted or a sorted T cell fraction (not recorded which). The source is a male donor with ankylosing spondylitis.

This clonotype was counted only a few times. The CDR3 protein is CASSLAIQGAGEQYV. The CDR3, as DNA: TGTGCCAGCAGCTTAGCGATCCAGGGGGCAGGTGAGCAGTACGTC. The rearrangement links TRBV7-2 to TRBJ2-7, with 8 bases fitting TRBD1. Losses at the gene ends were 0 bases for V and 7 bases for J; bases not matched to a gene: 8. CDR1 and CDR2 from the germline V gene are SGHTA and FQGNSA. The CDR3 extends over 15 amino acids.

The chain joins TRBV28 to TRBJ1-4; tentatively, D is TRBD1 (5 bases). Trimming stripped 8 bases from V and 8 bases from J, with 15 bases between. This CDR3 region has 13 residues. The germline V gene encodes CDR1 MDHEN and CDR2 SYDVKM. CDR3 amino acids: CASGAGGGEKLFF. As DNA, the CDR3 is TGTGCCAGCGGAGCCGGGGGAGGGGAAAAACTGTTTTTT.

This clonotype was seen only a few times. The CDR3 sequence is CASSVDWRSNQPQHF. CDR3 nucleotides: TGTGCCAGCAGCGTAGATTGGAGGAGCAATCAGCCCCAGCATTTT. This chain connects TRBV9 to TRBJ1-5; D is ambiguous. V shed 0 bases and J shed 1 base, with 8 bases lying between them. CDR1 and CDR2 (germline): SGDLS, YYNGEE. The CDR3 has 15 amino acids.

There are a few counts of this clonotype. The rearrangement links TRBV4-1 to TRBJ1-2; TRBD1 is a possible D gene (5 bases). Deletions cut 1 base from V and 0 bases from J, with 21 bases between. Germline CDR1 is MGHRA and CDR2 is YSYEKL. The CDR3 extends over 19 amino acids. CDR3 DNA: TGCGCCAGCAGCCAAGCCCCATGGGGGGTCTTGGGTTCTAACTATGGCTACACCTTC. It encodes CASSQAPWGVLGSNYGYTF.

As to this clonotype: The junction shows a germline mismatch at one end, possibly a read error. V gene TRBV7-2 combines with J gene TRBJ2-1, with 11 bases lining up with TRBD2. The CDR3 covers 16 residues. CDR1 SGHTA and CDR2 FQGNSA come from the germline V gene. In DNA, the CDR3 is TGTGCCAGCAGCATAGCGGGAGGGCCCCCCTACAATGAGCAGTTCTTC. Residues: CASSIAGGPPYNEQFF.

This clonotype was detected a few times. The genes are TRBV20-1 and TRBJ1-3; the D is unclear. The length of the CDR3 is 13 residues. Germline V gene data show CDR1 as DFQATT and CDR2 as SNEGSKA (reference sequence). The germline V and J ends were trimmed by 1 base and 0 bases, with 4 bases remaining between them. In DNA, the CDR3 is TGCAGTGCTAGAGTGGGCTCTGGAAACACCATATATTTT. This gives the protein CSARVGSGNTIYF.

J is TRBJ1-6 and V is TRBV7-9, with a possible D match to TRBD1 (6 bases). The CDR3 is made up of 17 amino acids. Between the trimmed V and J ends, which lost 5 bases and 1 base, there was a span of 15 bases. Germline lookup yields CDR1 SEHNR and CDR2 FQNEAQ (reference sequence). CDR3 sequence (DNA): TGTGCCAGCAGCCCCGGTGGGGGGCGTTCCTATAATTCACCCCTCCACTTT. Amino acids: CASSPGGGRSYNSPLHF.

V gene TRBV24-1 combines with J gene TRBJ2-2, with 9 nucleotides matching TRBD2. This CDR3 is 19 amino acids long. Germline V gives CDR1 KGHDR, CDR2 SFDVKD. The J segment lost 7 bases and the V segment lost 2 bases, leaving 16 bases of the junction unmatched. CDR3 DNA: TGTGCCACCAGTGATTCCCCTCCGCCGGGACTAGCCTCGGGCGGGGAGCTGTTTTTT. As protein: CATSDSPPPGLASGGELFF.

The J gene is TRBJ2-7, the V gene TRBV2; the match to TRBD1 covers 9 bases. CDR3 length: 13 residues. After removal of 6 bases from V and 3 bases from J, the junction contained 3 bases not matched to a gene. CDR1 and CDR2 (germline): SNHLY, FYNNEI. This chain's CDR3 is CASRTGGDYEQYV. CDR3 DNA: TGTGCCAGCAGGACAGGGGGGGACTACGAGCAGTACGTC.

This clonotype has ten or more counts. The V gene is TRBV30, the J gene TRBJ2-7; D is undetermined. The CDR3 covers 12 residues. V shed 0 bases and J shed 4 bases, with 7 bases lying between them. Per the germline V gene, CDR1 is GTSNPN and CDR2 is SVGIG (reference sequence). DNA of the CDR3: TGTGCCTGGAGTGTAGACATGTACGAGCAGTACGTC. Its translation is CAWSVDMYEQYV.

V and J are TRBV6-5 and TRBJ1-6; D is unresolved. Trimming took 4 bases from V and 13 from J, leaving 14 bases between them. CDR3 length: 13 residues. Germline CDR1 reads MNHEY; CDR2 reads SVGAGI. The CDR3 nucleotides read TGTGCCAGCAGTTCCCCGGCGAAGGCCCCCCTCCACTTT. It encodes CASSSPAKAPLHF.

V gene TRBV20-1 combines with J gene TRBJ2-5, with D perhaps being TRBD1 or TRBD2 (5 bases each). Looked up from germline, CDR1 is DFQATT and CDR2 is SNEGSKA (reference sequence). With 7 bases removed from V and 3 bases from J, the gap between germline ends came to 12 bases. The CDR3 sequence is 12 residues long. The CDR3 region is CSGLLGEETQYF. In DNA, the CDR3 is TGCAGTGGGCTTTTGGGGGAAGAGACCCAGTACTTC.

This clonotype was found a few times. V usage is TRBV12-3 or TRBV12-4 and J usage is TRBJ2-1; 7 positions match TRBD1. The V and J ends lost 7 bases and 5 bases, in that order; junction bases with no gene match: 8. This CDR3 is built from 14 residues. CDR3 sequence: CASTPGQSNNEQFF. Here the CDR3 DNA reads TGTGCCAGCACCCCGGGACAGAGCAACAATGAGCAGTTCTTC.

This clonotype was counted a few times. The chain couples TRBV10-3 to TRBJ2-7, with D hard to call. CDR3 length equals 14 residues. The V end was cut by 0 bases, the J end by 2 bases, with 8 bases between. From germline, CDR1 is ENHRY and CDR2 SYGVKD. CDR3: CAISESKRTYEQYF. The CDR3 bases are TGTGCCATCAGTGAGTCGAAAAGGACCTACGAGCAGTACTTC.

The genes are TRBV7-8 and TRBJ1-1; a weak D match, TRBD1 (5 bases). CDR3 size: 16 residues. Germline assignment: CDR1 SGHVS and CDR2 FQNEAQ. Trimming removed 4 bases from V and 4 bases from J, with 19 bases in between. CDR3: CASSSGVGFLSTEAFF. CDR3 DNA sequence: TGTGCCAGCAGCTCGGGGGTGGGGTTTTTGAGCACTGAAGCTTTCTTT.

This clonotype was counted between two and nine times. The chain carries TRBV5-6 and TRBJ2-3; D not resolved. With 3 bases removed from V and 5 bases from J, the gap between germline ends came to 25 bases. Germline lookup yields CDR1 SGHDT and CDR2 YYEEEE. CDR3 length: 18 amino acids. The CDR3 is CASSSQVAWLLAQDTQYF. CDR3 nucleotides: TGTGCCAGCAGCTCGCAGGTTGCATGGCTCCTTGCACAAGATACGCAGTATTTT.

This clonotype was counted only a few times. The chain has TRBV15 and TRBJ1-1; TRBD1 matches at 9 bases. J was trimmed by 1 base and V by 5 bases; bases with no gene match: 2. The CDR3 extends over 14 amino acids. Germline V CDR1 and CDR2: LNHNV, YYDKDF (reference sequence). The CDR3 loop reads CATSAQGANTEAFF. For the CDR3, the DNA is TGTGCCACCAGCGCACAGGGGGCGAACACTGAAGCTTTCTTT.

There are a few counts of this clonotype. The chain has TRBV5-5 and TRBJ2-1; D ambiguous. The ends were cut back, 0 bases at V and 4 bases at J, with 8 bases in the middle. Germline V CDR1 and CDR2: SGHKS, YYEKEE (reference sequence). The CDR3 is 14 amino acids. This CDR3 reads CASSLEGQYNEQFF. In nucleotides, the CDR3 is TGTGCCAGCAGCTTGGAGGGCCAGTACAATGAGCAGTTCTTC.

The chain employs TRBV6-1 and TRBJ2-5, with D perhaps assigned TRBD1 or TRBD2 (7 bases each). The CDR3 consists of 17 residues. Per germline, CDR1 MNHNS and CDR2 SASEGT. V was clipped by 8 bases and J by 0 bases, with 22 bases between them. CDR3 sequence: CASSIKGGGQYQETQYF. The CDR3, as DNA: TGTGCCAGCTCGATTAAGGGGGGGGGACAGTACCAAGAGACCCAGTACTTC.

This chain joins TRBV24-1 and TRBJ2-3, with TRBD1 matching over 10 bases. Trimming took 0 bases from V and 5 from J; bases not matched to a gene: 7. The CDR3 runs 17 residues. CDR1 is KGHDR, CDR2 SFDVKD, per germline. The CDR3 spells CATSDLTGRTGGDTQYF. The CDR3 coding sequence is TGTGCCACCAGTGATTTGACGGGCCGGACAGGGGGAGATACGCAGTATTTT.

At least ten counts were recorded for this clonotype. The CDR3 protein is CASSFGGSHYGYTF. Here the CDR3 DNA reads TGTGCCAGCTCGTTTGGGGGATCACACTATGGCTACACCTTC. V gene TRBV12-3 or TRBV12-4 combines with J gene TRBJ1-2; D is perhaps TRBD1 (5 bases). The CDR3 is 14 amino acids. The V end was cut by 8 bases, the J end by 3 bases, with 16 bases between.

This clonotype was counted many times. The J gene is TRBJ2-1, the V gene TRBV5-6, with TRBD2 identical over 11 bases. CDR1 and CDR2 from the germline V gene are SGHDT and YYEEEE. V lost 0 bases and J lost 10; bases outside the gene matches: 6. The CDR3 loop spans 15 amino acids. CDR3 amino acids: CASSLGLAGFWEQFF. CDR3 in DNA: TGTGCCAGCAGCTTGGGACTAGCGGGATTTTGGGAGCAGTTCTTC.

CDR3 amino acids: CSGSRLRYNEQFF. Here the CDR3 DNA reads TGCAGTGGGTCCCGACTTAGATACAATGAGCAGTTCTTC. This chain uses TRBV20-1 with TRBJ2-1; D call uncertain. This CDR3 has 13 amino acids. Trimming left V 7 bases short and J 4 bases short, with 14 bases between. Per germline, CDR1 DFQATT and CDR2 SNEGSKA (reference sequence).

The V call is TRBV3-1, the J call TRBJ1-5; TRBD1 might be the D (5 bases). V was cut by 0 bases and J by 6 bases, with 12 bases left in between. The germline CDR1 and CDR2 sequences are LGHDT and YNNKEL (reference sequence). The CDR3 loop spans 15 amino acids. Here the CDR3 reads CASSQDNEGRQPQHF. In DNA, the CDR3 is TGTGCCAGCAGCCAAGATAATGAGGGGCGTCAGCCCCAGCATTTT.

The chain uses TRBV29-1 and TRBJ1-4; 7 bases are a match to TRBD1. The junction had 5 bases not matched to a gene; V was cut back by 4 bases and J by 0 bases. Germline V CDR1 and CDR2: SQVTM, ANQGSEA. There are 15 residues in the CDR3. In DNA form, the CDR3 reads TGCAGCGTTGCAGGGACAGCAGCAACTAATGAAAAACTGTTTTTT. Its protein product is CSVAGTAATNEKLFF.

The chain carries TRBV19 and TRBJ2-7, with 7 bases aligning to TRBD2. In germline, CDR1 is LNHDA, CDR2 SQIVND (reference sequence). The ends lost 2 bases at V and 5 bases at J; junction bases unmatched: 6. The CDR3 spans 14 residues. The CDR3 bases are TGTGCCAGTAGTATATCGGGGGGAAACAACGAGCAGTACTTC. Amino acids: CASSISGGNNEQYF.

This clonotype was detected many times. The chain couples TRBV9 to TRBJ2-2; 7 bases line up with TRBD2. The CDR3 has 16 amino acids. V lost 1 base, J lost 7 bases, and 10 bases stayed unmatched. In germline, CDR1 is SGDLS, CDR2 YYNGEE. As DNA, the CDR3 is TGTGCCAGCAGCGTAACGGGAGGACGATGGGGCGGGGAGCTGTTTTTT. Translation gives CASSVTGGRWGGELFF.